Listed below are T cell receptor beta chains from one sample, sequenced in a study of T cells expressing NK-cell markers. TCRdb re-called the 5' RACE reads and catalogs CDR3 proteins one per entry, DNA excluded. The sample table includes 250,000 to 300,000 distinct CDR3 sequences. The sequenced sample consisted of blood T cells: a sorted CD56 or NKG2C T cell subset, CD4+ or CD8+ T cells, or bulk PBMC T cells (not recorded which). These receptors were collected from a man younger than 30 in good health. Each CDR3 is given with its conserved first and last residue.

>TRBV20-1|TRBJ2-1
CSAATTSGRGNEQFF
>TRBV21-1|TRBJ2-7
CASSRKGYEQYF
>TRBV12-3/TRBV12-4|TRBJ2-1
CASSFLSSGNNEQFF
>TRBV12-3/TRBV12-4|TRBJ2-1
CASSLAGAKNEQFF
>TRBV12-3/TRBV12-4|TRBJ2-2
CASRTGRTAGELFF
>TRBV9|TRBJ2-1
CASSVAPSGRNEQFF
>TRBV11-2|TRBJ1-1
CASSFNRDSVRAFF
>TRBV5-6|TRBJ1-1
CASSLRPYPGTNNYPNTEAFF
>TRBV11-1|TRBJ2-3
CASSLERTGTSGTDTQYF
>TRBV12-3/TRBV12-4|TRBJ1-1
CASSFSDYTEAFF
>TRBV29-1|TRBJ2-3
CSVAWTGQSTDTQYF
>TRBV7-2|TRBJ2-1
CASSLVYDRDYNEQFF
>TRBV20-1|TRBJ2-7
CSARGQGGYEQYF
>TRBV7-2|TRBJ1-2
CASSLALQMGYGYTF
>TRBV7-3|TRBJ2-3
CASSLTYRDATDTQYF
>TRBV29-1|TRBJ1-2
CSVSPADRDSGYTF
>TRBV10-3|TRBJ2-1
CACRSVASGYEQFF
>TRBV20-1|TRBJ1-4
CSVVSAEKLFF
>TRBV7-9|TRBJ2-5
CASSLASGEAGQETQYF
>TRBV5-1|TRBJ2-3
CASSLVGQGTDTQYF
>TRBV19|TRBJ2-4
CASTTPPGTGYPKNIQYF
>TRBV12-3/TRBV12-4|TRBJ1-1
CASRFGHMNTEAFF
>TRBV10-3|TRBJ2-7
CAISGVGVGTGYEQYF
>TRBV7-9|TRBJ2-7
CASSETGEGNEQYF
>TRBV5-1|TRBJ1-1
CASSPRGPNPGPDMNTEAFF
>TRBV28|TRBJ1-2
CASSVIEGSGYTF
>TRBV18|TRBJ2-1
CASSPSASGSREQFF
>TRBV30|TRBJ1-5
CAWSWGQGFQPQHF
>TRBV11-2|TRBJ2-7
CASRATVVSGQPKDPYEQYF
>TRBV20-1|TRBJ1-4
CSAGRVVEEKLFF